This T cell receptor beta chain was identified during a study of T cell responses to AZD1222 COVID-19 vaccine (dated by TCRdb to 2020 to 2023). As for the study more broadly: A total of 233 trial participants underwent TCR sequencing, of whom around 210 had received two doses of AZD1222 and 26 had received two doses of the MenACWY control vaccine. Trial participants were enrolled by age into subgroups of 18-55, 56-69 and 70-plus years, and around 140, 26 and 57 TCR-sequenced participants, respectively, were included in these subgroups.

The time point label on this specimen signifies: about 28 days (+/-7) after the second vaccine dose. In light of the paper, this sample's treatment or condition label describes: meningococcal conjugate vaccine given as trial control. Vaccinee samples came from UK trials COV001 and COV002, including a single-blind randomized controlled phase 2/3 trial of AZD1222 (ChAdOx1 nCoV-19) in healthy adults. Trial participant PBMC samples were collected at day 0 and day 28 after the second dose for TCRbeta chain sequencing. Concerning this clone: Its antigen has not been determined. The junction departs from germline at one end; a sequencing error may be responsible.

The germline V gene (reference sequence) supplies CDR1 SEHNR and CDR2 FQNEAQ. Counted from cysteine to phenylalanine, this CDR3 has 15 amino acids. Left in the record is the CDR3 DNA by itself, 45 bases read in frame from the first base. The CDR3 regions of human TCRbeta chains were analyzed by immunosequencing. The paper's processing steps were these. TCRs in the repertoires were matched against a reference library of SARS-CoV-2-specific TCRs that had been generated with the MIRA antigen-specificity platform. Breadth meant the fraction of unique TCRs that were SARS-CoV-2-associated, whereas depth meant the fraction of total T cells that were SARS-CoV-2-associated. Using the MIRA data, each spike-specific TCR was mapped to the spike region that the TCR reacts to and placed in a CD4 or CD8 class. Log10-transformed breadth and depth values were compared by one-way ANOVA with Sidak's multiple comparisons tests. TCRdb obtained this table from immuneACCESS and retained in-frame rearrangements with V and J assigned. These tables miss some clones; where compared with another copy, unresolved V genes account for less than half of the shortfall, and the remainder is unexplained. For V, J and clone size, that table is used; D and trimming come from the DNA. The sample table records about 45,000 clones; roughly 75% of these occur just once. About 22% of the sample is in the top ten clones.

The study at large found these results: Participants were mostly white British, with more females than males. The authors suggested clonal diversity may have been underestimated. Reportedly, close to half of the unique spike-specific TCRs recognized epitopes lying outside the regions that are mutated in the B.1.351 and B.1.1.7 variants. After two AZD1222 doses, both the breadth and the depth of spike-specific TCRs were significantly higher than at day 0 and than in MenACWY recipients. CD4 TCRs associated with the vaccine covered the entire spike protein, and the dominant responses were in regions 160-218 and 743-854. Because no samples from the day 14 peak response were available, repertoires could be characterized only after the peak T cell response. Conclusions about previously exposed vaccinees were limited because only five to seven AZD1222 recipients were SARS-CoV-2 seropositive at baseline. In the small 56-69-year group, the increase in depth fell short of significance, most likely because of low power.

The origin of this receptor is an adult who received the MenACWY meningococcal vaccine as a control. Recombination linked TRBV7-9 to TRBJ2-5, with the D call perhaps TRBD1 or TRBD2, each one matching 5 bases. Sequencing was performed on peripheral blood, taken 28 days after the second dose of the MenACWY control vaccine. The CDR3 region reads CASSPEAMVAGPSDF. The DNA sequence is given as TGTGCCAGCAGCCCGGAGGCGATGGTTGCAGGGCCCTCGGACTTC. With all but the CDR3 taken from the reference TRBV7-9 and TRBJ2-5 genes, the full variable domain is: DTGVSQNPRHKITKRGQNVTFRCDPISEHNRLYWYRQTLGQGPEFLTYFQNEAQLEKSRLLSDRFSAERPKGSFSTLEIQRTEQGDSAMYLCASSPEAMVAGPSDFGPGTRLLVL.